This T cell receptor (beta chain) was captured by sequencing in a study of regulatory T cells in long-lasting Graves disease. Time point: newly diagnosed GD, antithyroid drugs for less than 3 months. After RNA was extracted from PBMCs, the TCR library was made from it. Germline V gene sequence: CDR1 GTSNPN, CDR2 SVGIG (reference sequence). Trimming took 0 bases from V and 3 from J, leaving 17 bases between them. The CDR3 loop spans 16 amino acids. Researchers made TCR beta libraries by using iRepertoire HTBI primers and running Arm-PCR on CDR3 regions. TCRdb independently ran MiXCR on the multiplex PCR reads; one entry per CDR3 protein. The sample shows about 540,000 distinct CDR3 sequences, about 14% of them seen only once. The same specimen was also included in a second study, on T cells in Graves' hyperthyroidism and ophthalmopathy. This second report adds: Diagnostic assessment was based on clinical symptoms, serum thyroxine and TRAb, thyroid ultrasound and orbital computed tomography.

The receptor was isolated from a man aged 25-45 years with Graves disease. This sequence joins TRBV30 and TRBJ1-1; no definite D call. The sample in question was peripheral blood mononuclear cells (PBMCs), obtained at new diagnosis, from a patient treated with antithyroid drugs. The CDR3 DNA sequence: TGTGCCTGGAGTGTATGGACGGTCGGTCTGGACACTGAAGCTTTCTTT. Protein: CAWSVWTVGLDTEAFF.